This T cell receptor beta chain was captured by sequencing in a study of human T cells and chemical hapten exposure. Across the whole study: DPC (0.01%) was patch tested on the upper back and read at 6 days.

In the case of this clonotype: Its antigen is not known.

The time point here: patch test 3, about 24 weeks after DPC sensitization. Treatment of the sample: therapeutic diphenylcyclopropenone sensitization with weekly scalp DPC. TCRdb reanalysed the RACE reads using MiXCR and keeps one entry per CDR3 protein. Among about 82,000 distinct CDR3 sequences listed, 10% to 15% were seen once. General study results and limits: TCRs exceeding a frequency of 1 in 1000 stayed unchanged under DPC sensitization.

Germline CDR1 DFQATT, CDR2 SNEGSKA (reference sequence). V lost 6 bases, J lost 2 bases, and 5 bases stayed unmatched. The CDR3 loop spans 14 amino acids. This receptor was identified in a woman between 50 and 59 years old with alopecia areata. Some clones in this sample may be carry-over from other donors' samples. The specimen was whole blood, collected in connection with sensitization to the hapten diphenylcyclopropenone (DPC). The V gene is TRBV20-1, the J gene TRBJ2-1; the match to TRBD2 covers 9 bases. CDR3 protein: CSAISGGPYNEQFF. The CDR3 DNA reads TGCAGTGCGATTAGCGGGGGTCCCTACAATGAGCAGTTCTTC.